The rows below give T cell receptor beta chains drawn from one sample of a study of beta chain features in type 1 diabetes. Libraries were prepared by immunoSEQ multiplex PCR; TCRdb keeps only in-frame clonotypes and omits some of them. The repertoire holds about 700,000 clones, with around an eighth as singletons. The material sequenced was naive CD4+ T cells from blood. These receptors were collected from a man between 18 and 29 years old with type 1 diabetes. The CDR3 runs from the conserved cysteine through the conserved F or W. The D gene is left open where the match is weak. The size entry is marked missing in some rows and otherwise reads once, few, many or a size class.

J gene	D gene	clone size	V gene	CDR3 DNA	CDR3 protein
TRBJ1-6	NA	few	TRBV30	TGTGCCTGGAATCCAGGCAATTCACCCCTCCACTTT	CAWNPGNSPLHF
TRBJ2-2	NA	few	TRBV15	TGTGCCACCAGCAAGAACGAGGGGCTGTTTTTT	CATSKNEGLFF
TRBJ2-1	TRBD2	NA	TRBV6-5	TGTGCCAGCAGTCCTCTAGCGGGGGGCTACAATGAGCAGTTCTTC	CASSPLAGGYNEQFF
TRBJ2-1	TRBD1	NA	TRBV7-9	TGTGCCAGCAGCATATGGACAGGGAACAAGAGCTCCTACAATGAGCAGTTCTTC	CASSIWTGNKSSYNEQFF
TRBJ1-1	TRBD1	NA	TRBV4-1	TGCGCCAGCAGCCCCCGGACAGGGACCACTGAAGCTTTCTTT	CASSPRTGTTEAFF
TRBJ1-2	NA	few	TRBV30	TGTGCCTGGAGGCCCGGTTCAAGGGACTATGGCTACACCTTC	CAWRPGSRDYGYTF
TRBJ2-7	NA	NA	TRBV15	TGTGCCACCAGCCCGCCGGAGCGGGTCCAGGAGCAGTACTTC	CATSPPERVQEQYF
TRBJ2-3	TRBD2	few	TRBV5-1	TGCGCCAGCAGCCCTGGCGGCGGGGGTACAGATACGCAGTATTTT	CASSPGGGGTDTQYF
TRBJ1-3	NA	NA	TRBV6-5	TGTGCCAGCATTGGAGGAAACACCATATATTTT	CASIGGNTIYF
TRBJ2-3	NA	NA	TRBV5-1	TGCGCCAGCCAGGCCGGGGGACCCCTAACAGATACGCAGTATTTT	CASQAGGPLTDTQYF
TRBJ2-7	NA	NA	TRBV5-1	TGCGCCAACAGCTTGACAGTTACCTACGAGCAGTACTTC	CANSLTVTYEQYF
TRBJ1-1	NA	NA	TRBV2	TGTGCCAGCAGTTGGGGCGGCGTGGACACTGAAGCTTTCTTT	CASSWGGVDTEAFF
TRBJ2-1	NA	NA	TRBV5-6	TGTGCCAGCAGCTTGGTGGGGAGCTCCTACAATGAGCAGTTCTTC	CASSLVGSSYNEQFF
TRBJ1-6	TRBD1	NA	TRBV4-1	TGCGCCAGCAGCCAAGACAGTACCGGGACAGGGAATAATTCACCCCTCCACTTT	CASSQDSTGTGNNSPLHF
TRBJ2-7	TRBD2	NA	TRBV10-3	TGTGCCATCACGACTAGCGGCTACGAGCAGTACTTC	CAITTSGYEQYF
TRBJ2-3	NA	NA	TRBV11-3	TGTGCCAGCAGCTCCTCAGGACTCCCAAGCACAGATACGCAGTATTTT	CASSSSGLPSTDTQYF
TRBJ2-5	NA	few	TRBV29-1	TGCAGCGCAGGGACGTTCGGAGAGACCCAGTACTTC	CSAGTFGETQYF
TRBJ2-5	NA	few	TRBV11-2	TGTGCCAGCAGCCCCTCGGGCAGCCTACCTCAAGAGACCCAGTACTTC	CASSPSGSLPQETQYF
TRBJ2-5	TRBD1	few	TRBV10-3	TGTGCCATCAGTGATTTGGGACAGGGGGCAGAGACCCAGTACTTC	CAISDLGQGAETQYF
TRBJ2-5	NA	once	TRBV11-1	TGTGCCAGCAGCCTTCGTGTCGCGGGGGAGACCCAGTACTTC	CASSLRVAGETQYF
TRBJ1-5	TRBD1	few	TRBV7-9	TGTGCCAGCAGCGGAGGACAGGGTCCCAATCAGCCCCAGCATTTT	CASSGGQGPNQPQHF
TRBJ2-2	NA	NA	TRBV6-1	TGTGCCAGCAGTGAGGGAGTCGGCAGGGGGGCCCCCGGGGAGCTGTTTTTT	CASSEGVGRGAPGELFF
TRBJ2-7	TRBD1	few	TRBV5-1	TGCGCCAGCAGCTCAGGACAGGGACGAATTATGGAGCAGTACTTC	CASSSGQGRIMEQYF
TRBJ1-1	NA	few	TRBV18	TGTGCCAGCTCACCACCTGCTTCGAACACTGAAGCTTTCTTT	CASSPPASNTEAFF
TRBJ2-7	NA	few	TRBV20-1	TGCAGTGCTAGGCAGGACTACGAGCAGTACTTC	CSARQDYEQYF
TRBJ1-2	TRBD1	NA	TRBV30	TGTGCCTGGAGTGAAGGGCCAGGGGGTGGCTACACCTTC	CAWSEGPGGGYTF
TRBJ2-4	NA	few	TRBV29-1	TGCAGCGTTGAACGGGAAAAAAACATTCAGTACTTC	CSVEREKNIQYF
TRBJ1-5	TRBD1	NA	TRBV6-1	TGTGCCAGCACCCCAACGACAGGGGCCAATCAGCCCCAGCATTTT	CASTPTTGANQPQHF
TRBJ1-1	NA	NA	TRBV28	TGTGCCAGCAGTTTGGGCAGGGCGAAGGCTTTCTTT	CASSLGRAKAFF
TRBJ1-1	NA	few	TRBV2	TGTGCCAGCAGTGAACAGGGGCTTGCTGACACTGAAGCTTTCTTT	CASSEQGLADTEAFF
TRBJ1-1	NA	few	TRBV27	TGTGCCAGCTCCCGGGGCACTGAAGCTTTCTTT	CASSRGTEAFF
TRBJ2-7	TRBD1	NA	TRBV27	TGTGCCAGCAGTTACGGGACAGGGACCTACGAGCAGTACTTC	CASSYGTGTYEQYF
TRBJ2-7	NA	NA	TRBV14	TGTGCCAGCAGCCCTCGGATGGGATTGGTGTACTTC	CASSPRMGLVYF
TRBJ2-1	NA	NA	TRBV5-1	TGCGCCAGCAGCCTGGACATGAGCTCCTACAATGAGCAGTTCTTC	CASSLDMSSYNEQFF
TRBJ2-1	TRBD1	NA	TRBV18	TGTGCCAGCTCACTCGGGACAGGGAGTCAGAATGAGCAGTTCTTC	CASSLGTGSQNEQFF
TRBJ2-1	NA	NA	TRBV9	TGTGCCAGCAGCGTAGCCAGCTCCTACAATGAGCAGTTCTTC	CASSVASSYNEQFF
TRBJ2-7	TRBD1	few	TRBV5-4	TGTGCCAGCAGCATCGGACAGGGAGCCCCCTACGAGCAGTACTTC	CASSIGQGAPYEQYF
TRBJ1-1	NA	few	TRBV5-1	TGCGCCAGCAGAGTAGCAGGTGAAAACACTGAAGCTTTCTTT	CASRVAGENTEAFF